Listed below are T cell receptor beta chains from one sample, sequenced in a study of T cells in Graves' hyperthyroidism and ophthalmopathy. In TCRdb, the multiplex PCR reads were re-called with MiXCR into one record per CDR3 protein. The data contain roughly 170,000 distinct CDR3 sequences, 9.4% of them singletons. The sequencing sample was made of blood. All receptors derive from a woman under 30 with Graves' hyperthyroidism that later progressed to Graves' ophthalmopathy. Each CDR3 is given without its conserved first and last residue. Fields, in order: V gene, J gene, CDR3 protein.

V: TRBV7-8
J: TRBJ1-1
CDR3: ASSLRQGYPEAF

V: TRBV6-1
J: TRBJ1-1
CDR3: ASSPVGTGNTEAF

V: TRBV28
J: TRBJ1-1
CDR3: ASRDFSQGEAF

V: TRBV6-1
J: TRBJ2-1
CDR3: ASSEGPGSYNEQF

V: TRBV5-1
J: TRBJ2-3
CDR3: ASSTGSVADTQY

V: TRBV11-3
J: TRBJ2-7
CDR3: ASSPGVSGAYEQY

V: TRBV10-3
J: TRBJ2-3
CDR3: ASRRADTQY

V: TRBV7-3
J: TRBJ2-1
CDR3: ASSLRGLAGPNEQF

V: TRBV18
J: TRBJ1-1
CDR3: ASSPDRDTEAF

V: TRBV19
J: TRBJ1-5
CDR3: ASSILRGDNQPQH

V: TRBV9
J: TRBJ2-5
CDR3: ASSQGRRQETQY

V: TRBV28
J: TRBJ2-2
CDR3: ASFSPNTGELF

V: TRBV20-1
J: TRBJ2-7
CDR3: SARDPKPPYEQY

V: TRBV12-5
J: TRBJ2-2
CDR3: ASGRGGGTGELF

V: TRBV12-3/TRBV12-4
J: TRBJ2-3
CDR3: ASRGPSTDTQY

V: TRBV24-1
J: TRBJ2-5
CDR3: ATSDRRQGPLQETQY

V: TRBV4-2
J: TRBJ1-2
CDR3: ASSQLDTGYGYT